This T cell receptor beta chain was found in a study of Ad26.COV2.S vaccination and SARS-CoV-2 variants. Overall study: The COV1001 Ad26.COV2.S trial arm included the donor.

The germline V gene has CDR1 MNHEY and CDR2 SMNVEV (reference sequence). Trimming took 3 bases from V and 5 from J, leaving 23 bases between them. CDR3 length: 19 amino acids. Treatment denoted: 19 received Ad26.COV2.S at low or high dose, single or two shots; several received placebo; per-sample allocation not given. Collection of samples fell on day 63 after the first vaccine or placebo injection. Sequencing used immunoSEQ multiplex PCR; TCRdb keeps in-frame clones, though not all of them. Of 300,000 to 400,000 clones in the sample, 85% are singletons; the top ten hold less than 4%. This chain links TRBV27 with TRBJ1-6; D is ambiguous. The sequencing used peripheral blood, collected in a trial of Ad26.COV2.S vaccine versus placebo. The receptor was derived from a person aged 18 to 65 who received the Ad26.COV2.S COVID-19 vaccine or a placebo. The CDR3 region has the DNA TGTGCCAGCAGTTTTCGTCCTCCCTCAATAGACGGAGATAATTCACCCCTCCACTTT. As protein: CASSFRPPSIDGDNSPLHF.